The 31 T cell receptor beta chains below were found in one sample sequenced in a study of technical replicates of blood from a handful of donors. Sequencing used immunoSEQ multiplex PCR; TCRdb keeps in-frame clones, though not all of them. The table has around 100,000 clones, around 96% seen once. The material sequenced was T cells isolated from PBMCs. The receptor source for this set is a human donor in good health.

This rearrangement joins TRBV5-1 to TRBJ2-1; 9 bases fit TRBD2. Germline V lookup: CDR1 SGHRS, CDR2 YFSETQ. Losses at the gene ends were 3 bases for V and 6 bases for J; bases not matched to a gene: 10. The CDR3 loop spans 16 amino acids. CDR3 region: CASSSRLAASANEQFF. The CDR3 DNA sequence: TGCGCCAGCAGCTCCCGACTAGCGGCTAGTGCCAATGAGCAGTTCTTC.

This chain uses TRBV2 with TRBJ2-7; D gene unclear. CDR3 length equals 12 residues. Between the trimmed V and J ends, which lost 2 bases and 9 bases, there was a span of 11 bases. Germline V gene lookup returns CDR1 SNHLY and CDR2 FYNNEI. CDR3 protein: CASSESVTGQYF. For the CDR3, the DNA is TGTGCCAGCAGTGAATCAGTGACGGGGCAGTACTTC.

The chain couples TRBV5-1 to TRBJ2-1; tentative D call: TRBD2 (6 bases). The V and J ends lost 0 bases and 7 bases respectively, with 11 bases between them. Germline V gene data show CDR1 as SGHRS and CDR2 as YFSETQ. The CDR3 has 14 residues. This chain's CDR3 is CASSLGLDLNEQFF. The DNA for the CDR3 is TGCGCCAGCAGCTTGGGACTAGATTTGAATGAGCAGTTCTTC.

J is TRBJ2-7 and V is TRBV27, with D unclear. The CDR3 is made up of 15 amino acids. Germline CDR1 MNHEY, CDR2 SMNVEV (reference sequence). The V gene lost 1 base and the J gene lost 3 bases, with 13 bases spanning the gap. CDR3 region: CASSLFYPALYEQYF. The CDR3, as DNA: TGTGCCAGCAGTTTATTCTACCCTGCCCTCTACGAGCAGTACTTC.

V is TRBV5-1 and J is TRBJ2-2; 8 nucleotides match TRBD1. After removal of 3 bases from V and 3 bases from J, the junction contained 7 bases not matched to a gene. CDR1 is SGHRS, CDR2 YFSETQ, per germline. The CDR3 contains 16 residues. In DNA form, the CDR3 reads TGCGCCAGCAGCTCCCAGGGGGCTCGGGACACCGGGGAGCTGTTTTTT. It specifies CASSSQGARDTGELFF.

This chain joins TRBV18 and TRBJ1-1; the D is unclear. Germline V CDR1 and CDR2: KGHSH, LQKENI. The V and J ends lost 3 bases and 2 bases respectively, with 4 bases between them. The CDR3 spans 12 residues. CDR3 nucleotide sequence: TGTGCCAGCTCACCGACTAACACTGAAGCTTTCTTT. This translates into CASSPTNTEAFF.

The gene calls are TRBV7-3 and TRBJ1-1, with unresolved D. The germline V gene encodes CDR1 SGHTA and CDR2 FQGTGA. V was pared by 5 bases and J by 0 bases, with 7 bases between. This CDR3 has 13 residues. CDR3 protein: CASSLRMNTEAFF. CDR3 DNA sequence: TGTGCCAGCAGCCTTCGTATGAACACTGAAGCTTTCTTT.

V gene TRBV14 combines with J gene TRBJ1-2; possibly TRBD1 for D (6 bases). Germline lookup yields CDR1 SGHDN and CDR2 FVKESK. Trimming stripped 2 bases from V and 8 bases from J, with 15 bases between. This CDR3 comprises 14 residues. CDR3 sequence reads: CASSQSIGRGGYTF. CDR3 bases: TGTGCCAGCAGCCAAAGCATCGGCAGGGGAGGCTACACCTTC.

The V gene is TRBV5-4, the J gene TRBJ2-5; TRBD1 might be the D (6 bases). CDR1 SGHNT and CDR2 YYREEE come from the germline V gene (reference sequence). Trimming left V 3 bases short and J 5 bases short, with 20 bases between. CDR3 length: 16 amino acids. The CDR3 DNA is TGTGCCAGCAGCTCCTGGCCCGGCACAGGGCCCGAGACCCAGTACTTC. Translated, it gives CASSSWPGTGPETQYF.

The chain combines TRBV9 with TRBJ2-2; D is unresolved. CDR1 and CDR2 (germline): SGDLS, YYNGEE. CDR3 length equals 13 residues. V lost 0 bases to trimming and J lost 5 bases, with 5 bases between them. The CDR3 sequence: CASSVVSTGELFF. CDR3 DNA: TGTGCCAGCAGCGTAGTCAGTACCGGGGAGCTGTTTTTT.

This clone has only one observation. The chain combines TRBV6-5 with TRBJ2-7, with 9 bases aligning to TRBD2. Germline V gene lookup returns CDR1 MNHEY and CDR2 SVGAGI. J lost 6 bases, V lost 5 bases, and 11 bases had no gene match. This CDR3 comprises 15 residues. CDR3 in DNA: TGTGCCAGCAGTCCCGTAGCGGGAGCAGTTCCCGAGCAGTACTTC. Translation gives CASSPVAGAVPEQYF.

The gene calls are TRBV29-1 and TRBJ2-7; D may be TRBD2 (6 bases). Per the germline V gene, CDR1 is SQVTM and CDR2 is ANQGSEA. V lost 0 bases and J 1 base, leaving 13 bases between the germline ends. The CDR3 extends over 15 amino acids. CDR3 amino acids: CSVEDLGGASYEQYF. DNA for the CDR3: TGCAGCGTTGAAGATCTCGGCGGGGCGTCCTACGAGCAGTACTTC.

The chain carries TRBV7-6 and TRBJ2-1; 7 bases agree with TRBD2. J was trimmed by 2 bases and V by 0 bases; bases with no gene match: 1. Germline-derived CDR1 and CDR2 are SGHVS and FNYEAQ. This CDR3 region has 15 residues. CDR3 protein: CASSLAAGTYNEQFF. The CDR3 nucleotides are TGTGCCAGCAGCTTAGCAGCGGGAACCTACAATGAGCAGTTCTTC. The full variable domain, completed using reference TRBV7-6 and TRBJ2-1, is GAGVSQSPRYKVTKRGQDVALRCDPISGHVSLYWYRQALGQGPEFLTYFNYEAQQDKSGLPNDRFSAERPEGSISTLTIQRTEQRDSAMYRCASSLAAGTYNEQFFGPGTRLTVL.

The genes are TRBV29-1 and TRBJ2-2; no definite D call. The germline V gene has CDR1 SQVTM and CDR2 ANQGSEA. V dropped 6 bases and J dropped 1 base, with 6 bases sitting between them. This CDR3 is built from 12 residues. CDR3: CSVDMNTGELFF. DNA of the CDR3: TGCAGCGTCGACATGAACACCGGGGAGCTGTTTTTT.

This sequence joins TRBV27 and TRBJ2-1; D uncertain. CDR3 length equals 12 residues. CDR1 is MNHEY, CDR2 SMNVEV, per germline (reference sequence). The V gene lost 5 bases and the J gene lost 5 bases, with 7 bases spanning the gap. The CDR3 coding sequence is TGTGCCAGCAGTACACGAAACAATGAGCAGTTCTTC. It is translated as CASSTRNNEQFF.

The chain has TRBV7-9 and TRBJ2-7; maybe TRBD1 (5 bases). The CDR3 covers 15 residues. V lost 4 bases, J lost 1 base, and 14 bases lay in between. The germline gives CDR1 SEHNR, CDR2 FQNEAQ (reference sequence). The CDR3 DNA reads TGTGCCAGCAGCTCTCCCTCGACAGCATCCTACGAGCAGTACTTC. It yields the protein CASSSPSTASYEQYF.

Note on this clone: The junction differs from germline at one of its ends, possibly a read error. The chain links TRBV5-6 to TRBJ1-3; TRBD1 aligns across 9 bases. This CDR3 has 13 amino acids. Germline V gives CDR1 SGHDT, CDR2 YYEEEE. The CDR3 here is CASSFWRGTGKDF. The CDR3 DNA reads TGTGCCAGCAGCTTCTGGCGGGGGACAGGGAAAGATTTT.

V and J are TRBV6-5 and TRBJ2-1; TRBD2 might be the D (5 bases). Trimming cost V 0 bases and J 8 bases, with 17 bases left between them. Germline loops: CDR1 MNHEY, CDR2 SVGAGI. The CDR3 consists of 16 residues. The CDR3: CASSYSIRGSGDEQFF. CDR3 nucleotide sequence: TGTGCCAGCAGTTACTCGATTCGTGGGAGTGGGGATGAGCAGTTCTTC.

This clone was recorded once. The chain has TRBV28 and TRBJ1-5, with D possibly TRBD1 on 6 matching bases. The CDR3 is made up of 15 amino acids. The germline CDR1 and CDR2 sequences are MDHEN and SYDVKM. With 7 bases removed from V and 3 bases from J, the gap between germline ends came to 16 bases. The CDR3 reads CASTKTGFNNQPQHF. CDR3 DNA sequence: TGTGCCAGCACCAAAACAGGGTTTAACAATCAGCCCCAGCATTTT.

The chain uses TRBV4-1 and TRBJ1-1; D uncertain. V was cut by 0 bases and J by 3 bases, with 8 bases left in between. From germline, CDR1 is MGHRA and CDR2 YSYEKL. The CDR3 is 14 amino acids. The CDR3 protein is CASSQEERYTEAFF. In DNA form, the CDR3 reads TGCGCCAGCAGCCAAGAAGAGAGATACACTGAAGCTTTCTTT.

This sequence joins TRBV27 and TRBJ1-4, with a weak D call TRBD1 (5 bases). V lost 1 base to trimming and J lost 5 bases, with 11 bases between them. Germline V gene data show CDR1 as MNHEY and CDR2 as SMNVEV (reference sequence). This CDR3 comprises 15 residues. CDR3 bases: TGTGCCAGCAGTTTATTGGGTGACAGCAATGAAAAACTGTTTTTT. Translating gives CASSLLGDSNEKLFF.

CDR3 bases: TGTGCCAGCAGGCGGGACAGAGAGAATGAAAAACTGTTTTTT. Its protein product is CASRRDRENEKLFF. This chain uses TRBV11-2 with TRBJ1-4; 7 bases align to TRBD1. Trimming at V came to 6 bases and at J to 5 bases, leaving 6 bases not matched to a gene. This CDR3 has 14 residues. Looked up from germline, CDR1 is SGHAT and CDR2 is FQNNGV.

The V and J genes are TRBV4-1 and TRBJ2-3; TRBD2 aligns across 7 bases. Trimming removed 4 bases from V and 5 bases from J; junction bases left unmatched: 6. This CDR3 has 14 amino acids. Germline assignment: CDR1 MGHRA and CDR2 YSYEKL. CDR3 loop: CASSRQREGDTQYF. CDR3 coding DNA: TGCGCCAGCAGCCGTCAAAGGGAGGGAGATACGCAGTATTTT.

The rearrangement links TRBV7-8 to TRBJ1-5; tentative D call: TRBD1 (6 bases). The V gene's germline CDR1 is SGHVS and CDR2 FQNEAQ. The CDR3 contains 16 residues. V was trimmed by 1 base and J by 4 bases, leaving 14 bases between them. The CDR3 region has the DNA TGTGCCAGCAGCTTAGGAACAGGGACGGGGAATCAGCCCCAGCATTTT. As protein: CASSLGTGTGNQPQHF.

This sequence joins TRBV4-2 and TRBJ2-1, with a tentative D call TRBD2 (6 bases). In germline, CDR1 is LGHNA, CDR2 YNFKEQ. V was shortened by 5 bases and J by 7 bases, with 15 bases between the two germline ends. CDR3 length: 14 amino acids. CDR3: CASSETSIGNEQFF. Here the CDR3 DNA reads TGTGCCAGCAGCGAGACTAGTATTGGGAATGAGCAGTTCTTC.

This chain uses TRBV10-3 with TRBJ2-3; D might be TRBD2 (7 bases). Germline V lookup: CDR1 ENHRY, CDR2 SYGVKD. V dropped 10 bases and J dropped 0 bases, with 17 bases sitting between them. The CDR3 has 15 amino acids. The CDR3 spells CATGGREGSTDTQYF. Written as DNA, the CDR3 is TGTGCCACCGGGGGCAGGGAGGGCAGCACAGATACGCAGTATTTT.

This rearrangement joins TRBV30 to TRBJ1-1; 10 nucleotides agree with TRBD1. This CDR3 is built from 14 residues. The trim removed 4 bases at V and 3 bases at J, leaving 5 bases unmatched. The germline gives CDR1 GTSNPN, CDR2 SVGIG (reference sequence). The CDR3 sequence: CAWNPGTGDTEAFF. DNA for the CDR3: TGTGCCTGGAACCCCGGGACAGGGGACACTGAAGCTTTCTTT.

This chain connects TRBV6-1 to TRBJ2-3, with TRBD1 matching 9 bases. The CDR3 runs 19 residues. Unmatched junction bases numbered 14, after V lost 2 bases and J lost 2 bases. Germline values: CDR1 MNHNS, CDR2 SASEGT. The CDR3 spells CASSEFPWDREVATDTQYF. As DNA, the CDR3 is TGTGCCAGCAGTGAATTCCCCTGGGACAGGGAAGTAGCCACAGATACGCAGTATTTT.

The CDR3 is CASSEPDRAYEQYF. The CDR3 region has the DNA TGTGCCAGCAGTGAACCGGACAGGGCCTACGAGCAGTACTTC. The rearrangement uses TRBV25-1 and TRBJ2-7, with TRBD1 matching over 8 bases. The CDR3 has 14 amino acids. V lost 2 bases and J lost 2; bases outside the gene matches: 2. Germline CDR1 reads MGHDK; CDR2 reads SYGVNS.

This clone appeared once. V is TRBV14 and J is TRBJ1-1; the D gene is possibly TRBD1 (5 bases). V dropped 3 bases and J dropped 7 bases, with 18 bases sitting between them. Germline CDR1 is SGHDN and CDR2 is FVKESK. The CDR3 runs 15 residues. This CDR3 reads CASSQMMGGGNEAFF. CDR3 bases: TGTGCCAGCAGCCAGATGATGGGGGGTGGAAATGAAGCTTTCTTT.

In DNA form, the CDR3 reads TGTGCCAGCAGCTTAGTGGCGCGGGAGTCGACCGAGCAGTACTTC. Its translation: CASSLVARESTEQYF. The V call is TRBV7-2, the J call TRBJ2-7; 7 nucleotides agree with TRBD2. CDR3 length: 15 amino acids. Germline values: CDR1 SGHTA, CDR2 FQGNSA. Unmatched junction bases numbered 9, after V lost 1 base and J lost 6 bases.